The next 14 T cell receptor beta chains were all read from a single sample in a study of T cell clonality in common variable immunodeficiency. The repertoire was sequenced with immunoSEQ multiplex PCR; TCRdb's copy has only in-frame clones and lacks some. This repertoire holds 50,000 to 65,000 clones, and none appear only once. The sample taken for sequencing was peripheral blood mononuclear cells. Every receptor here comes from a person aged 18-70 years in good health.

This clone has at least ten counts. The CDR3 extends 3 residues past the end of the read, so its final part is completed from the germline J gene. V usage is TRBV6-1 and J usage is TRBJ1-1; TRBD1 might be the D (6 bases). V was cut by 4 bases and J by 5 bases, with 14 bases left in between. CDR1 and CDR2 from the germline V gene are MNHNS and SASEGT. The CDR3 totals 14 residues. CDR3 DNA (partial): TGTGCCAGCAGTGGGGTGGGGGGGCAGACTGAA. Its translation: CASSGVGGQTE. The entire CDR3 reads CASSGVGGQTEAFF.

This clone was seen many times. The read ends 3 residues shy of where the CDR3 ends; the end is completed using the germline J gene. The chain links TRBV19 to TRBJ1-5, with D tentatively TRBD1 (5 bases). With 2 bases removed from V and 4 bases from J, the gap between germline ends came to 21 bases. From germline, CDR1 is LNHDA and CDR2 SQIVND (reference sequence). This CDR3 spans 18 amino acids. CDR3 DNA (partial): TGTGCCAGTAGTATATCAGTAGGGGAGGGCCCAGGTAATCAGCCC. It specifies CASSISVGEGPGNQP. The complete CDR3 protein is CASSISVGEGPGNQPQHF.

Ten or more counts support this clone. The CDR3 goes on 3 residues after the read ends, and that part is filled in from the germline J gene. The chain has TRBV11-2 and TRBJ2-3; 12 bases agree with TRBD2. The CDR3 extends over 15 amino acids. V gave up 3 bases and J gave up 4 bases; unmatched junction bases: 2. Per the germline V gene, CDR1 is SGHAT and CDR2 is FQNNGV. CDR3 residues: CASSLLAGGADTQYF. CDR3 DNA (partial): TGTGCCAGCAGCTTGCTAGCGGGAGGGGCAGATACG.

This clone was recorded at least ten times. The CDR3 is cut off 3 residues early in the read; its end comes from the germline J gene. This chain uses TRBV7-3 with TRBJ2-5; the match to TRBD2 covers 8 bases. V shed 5 bases and J 4 bases; nucleotides not matched to a gene: 6. CDR1 SGHTA and CDR2 FQGTGA come from the germline V gene. This CDR3 is 14 amino acids long. The chain's CDR3 is CASSHSGTGETQYF. The covered CDR3 bases are TGTGCCAGCAGCCATAGCGGGACCGGAGAGACC.

This clone appeared many times. From the germline J gene comes the end of the CDR3, since the read stops 3 residues before it. The chain joins TRBV20-1 to TRBJ2-1; TRBD2 agrees at 10 bases. The CDR3 loop spans 14 amino acids. With V trimmed by 5 bases and J by 9 bases, 10 bases remained unmatched. The germline CDR1 and CDR2 sequences are DFQATT and SNEGSKA (reference sequence). The sequenced part of the CDR3 DNA is TGCAGTGCTCCCAGAAGCGGGGGGGAAAGTGAG. It is translated as CSAPRSGGESE. Given in full, the CDR3 is CSAPRSGGESEQFF.

The table lists this clone with many counts. The CDR3 end lies 3 residues beyond the end of the read and is filled in from the germline J gene. V is TRBV2 and J is TRBJ2-7; TRBD1 matches 9 bases. The trim removed 8 bases at V and 3 bases at J, leaving 11 bases unmatched. The germline V gene has CDR1 SNHLY and CDR2 FYNNEI. The CDR3 spans 15 residues. The CDR3 sequence: CASRDRERPFYEQYF. CDR3 DNA, as far as it was read: TGTGCCAGCCGGGACAGGGAGCGCCCCTTCTACGAG.

This clone was counted many times. The sequenced fragment ends 3 residues before the CDR3 boundary, so the rest is inferred from the germline J gene. V usage is TRBV4-1 and J usage is TRBJ1-5, with D possibly being TRBD1 (6 bases). The V and J ends lost 0 bases and 0 bases respectively, with 15 bases between them. Germline CDR1 and CDR2: MGHRA and YSYEKL. The CDR3 loop spans 18 amino acids. The CDR3: CASSQERQAPYSNQPQHF. The covered CDR3 bases are TGCGCCAGCAGCCAAGAGAGACAGGCCCCTTATAGCAATCAGCCC.

This clone came up many times. The CDR3 end lies 3 residues beyond the end of the read and is filled in from the germline J gene. The chain recombines TRBV29-1 with TRBJ2-1, with TRBD2 identical over 12 bases. The V gene end was trimmed by 2 bases and the J gene end by 8 bases; junction bases not matched to a gene: 16. Germline CDR1 SQVTM, CDR2 ANQGSEA. The CDR3 covers 18 residues. The sequenced part of the CDR3 DNA is TGCAGCGTTGAATTTCAGTCTTCGCTAGCGGGGGGGCCTTATGAG. Protein sequence: CSVEFQSSLAGGPYE. The full CDR3 is CSVEFQSSLAGGPYEQFF.

This clone came up many times. The read comes to an end 3 residues before the CDR3 does, leaving the germline J gene to fill in the end. The V and J genes are TRBV5-6 and TRBJ2-7, with 12 bases matching TRBD2. The CDR3 spans 15 residues. CDR1 is SGHDT and CDR2 is YYEEEE in the germline V gene. J was trimmed by 3 bases and V by 3 bases; bases with no gene match: 4. The part of the CDR3 DNA that was read is TGTGCCAGCAGCTCTGGACTAGCGGGGAGCTACGAG. Amino acid sequence: CASSSGLAGSYE. The full CDR3 is CASSSGLAGSYEQYF.

At least ten counts were recorded for this clone. The CDR3 end is not reached by the read, which stops 3 residues before it; the germline J gene fills it in. V and J are TRBV28 and TRBJ2-5; D uncertain. The CDR3 runs to 14 residues. V was clipped by 1 base and J by 0 bases, with 6 bases between them. Germline CDR1 reads MDHEN; CDR2 reads SYDVKM. The CDR3 sequence: CASSLFRNQETQYF. The part of the CDR3 DNA that was read is TGTGCCAGCAGTTTATTCAGGAACCAAGAGACC.

This clone was recorded at least ten times. The read terminates 3 residues ahead of where the CDR3 ends, so the germline J gene completes it. The gene calls are TRBV30 and TRBJ1-4; 9 nucleotides match TRBD1. The CDR3 is made up of 15 amino acids. Germline V gives CDR1 GTSNPN, CDR2 SVGIG (reference sequence). Trimming took 1 base from V and 5 from J; bases not matched to a gene: 5. The covered CDR3 bases are TGTGCCTGGAGTGGGGGGACAGGGTTAAATGAAAAA. Residues: CAWSGGTGLNEK. The entire CDR3 protein reads CAWSGGTGLNEKLFF. Drawing the rest from reference TRBV30 and TRBJ1-4, the complete variable domain is SQTIHQWPATLVQPVGSPLSLECTVEGTSNPNLYWYRQAAGRGLQLLFYSVGIGQISSEVPQNLSASRPQDRQFILSSKKLLLSDSGFYLCAWSGGTGLNEKLFFGSGTQLSVL.

This clone was recorded at least ten times. The read falls 3 residues short of the CDR3 end, and the missing part is taken from the germline J gene. The chain employs TRBV5-5 and TRBJ2-2; D is uncertain. CDR1 is SGHKS, CDR2 YYEKEE, per germline (reference sequence). Trimming removed 0 bases from V and 6 bases from J, with 9 bases in between. The CDR3 runs 14 residues. Partial CDR3 DNA: TGTGCCAGCAGCTTGGTTCAGAAAGCCGGGGAG. It encodes CASSLVQKAGE. The full CDR3 reads CASSLVQKAGELFF.

This clone showed up many times. CDR3 residues: CASSLHQKKLFF. CDR3 bases read: TGTGCCAGCAGCCTGCACCAGAAGAAA. This chain connects TRBV3-1 (or the pseudogene TRBV3-2) to TRBJ1-4, with D unresolved. The sequenced fragment ends 3 residues before the CDR3 boundary, so the rest is inferred from the germline J gene. CDR1 and CDR2 from the germline V gene are LGHDT and YNNKEL (reference sequence). CDR3 length equals 12 residues.

This clone has a count of ten or more. The read terminates 3 residues ahead of where the CDR3 ends, so the germline J gene completes it. The V gene is TRBV20-1, the J gene TRBJ2-5; tentatively, D is TRBD2 (6 bases). The CDR3 has 16 residues. V gave up 3 bases and J gave up 2 bases, with 19 bases separating them. In germline, CDR1 is DFQATT, CDR2 SNEGSKA (reference sequence). The CDR3 reads CSARLDGGLLQETQYF. The covered CDR3 bases are TGCAGTGCTAGGCTGGACGGGGGTCTATTGCAAGAGACC.